Sequencing of this TCR beta chain was carried out in a study of cytomegalovirus exposure and HLA in healthy donors. General observations from the study: TCR beta sequences reportedly predicted the HLA-A and HLA-B alleles of most subjects accurately.

J was trimmed by 5 bases and V by 4 bases; bases with no gene match: 17. CDR1 is SEHNR, CDR2 FQNEAQ, per germline (reference sequence). The CDR3 contains 18 residues. Notes on this clone: What it recognizes is unknown.

Both 60 Vbeta primers and 13 Jbeta primers went into the PCR. Method: immunoSEQ multiplex PCR; TCRdb's copy keeps in-frame clones and lacks some. The profile shows some 170,000 clones, roughly two thirds of them singletons. The receptor comes from a woman in her twenties or thirties in good health and CMV-seronegative. This sequence joins TRBV7-9 and TRBJ2-5, with TRBD2 matching 9 bases. The sample taken for sequencing was PBMCs. This chain's CDR3 is CASSYLRLAGNSAETQYF. CDR3 coding DNA: TGTGCCAGCAGCTATTTGCGTCTAGCGGGGAATTCTGCGGAGACCCAGTACTTC.